A selection of T cell receptor beta chains follows, all from one sample in a study of prognosis after radiotherapy for stage I lung cancer. TCRdb reprocessed the multiplex PCR reads with MiXCR, giving one entry per CDR3 protein. The table records fewer than 25,000 distinct CDR3 sequences, around 46% of them present only once. Sequenced material: PBMCs, taken before or after stereotactic body radiation therapy (not recorded which). Receptors were obtained from a donor at least 50 years old with non-small cell lung cancer. Both conserved end residues are part of each CDR3. D genes are given only for firm matches. Clone size is not always given. Where it is, it says once, few, many or a class for expanded clones.

d_call: -
j_call: TRBJ1-5
clone_size: many
v_call: TRBV7-2
cdr3_nt: TGTGCCAGCAGCTCCTACAGCAATCAGCCCCAGCATTTT
cdr3_aa: CASSSYSNQPQHF

d_call: TRBD2
j_call: TRBJ2-1
clone_size: many
v_call: TRBV19
cdr3_nt: TGTGCCAGTAGTATCCTAGCGGGAAAAGGATATGAGCAGTTCTTC
cdr3_aa: CASSILAGKGYEQFF

d_call: -
j_call: TRBJ2-7
clone_size: -
v_call: TRBV28
cdr3_nt: TGTGCCAGCAGTTTCATTGGGTACAAAGGGGGAAGCTCCTACGAGCAGTACTTC
cdr3_aa: CASSFIGYKGGSSYEQYF

d_call: -
j_call: TRBJ2-2
clone_size: -
v_call: TRBV5-1
cdr3_nt: TGCGCCAGCAGCTTGAATTGGCAGACGAACACCGGGGAGCTGTTTTTT
cdr3_aa: CASSLNWQTNTGELFF

d_call: -
j_call: TRBJ1-5
clone_size: many
v_call: TRBV28
cdr3_nt: TGTGCCAGCAGTTTATGGACAGGCCAGGGCAATCAGCCCCAGCATTTT
cdr3_aa: CASSLWTGQGNQPQHF

d_call: TRBD2
j_call: TRBJ2-3
clone_size: -
v_call: TRBV18
cdr3_nt: TGTGCCAGCTCAATAACTAGCGGCTCCACAGATACGCAGTATTTT
cdr3_aa: CASSITSGSTDTQYF

d_call: TRBD2
j_call: TRBJ2-1
clone_size: -
v_call: TRBV5-8
cdr3_nt: TGTGCCAGCAGCTTTAGCGGGGGGGCTGGTGAGCAGTTCTTC
cdr3_aa: CASSFSGGAGEQFF

d_call: -
j_call: TRBJ2-1
clone_size: -
v_call: TRBV6-2/TRBV6-3
cdr3_nt: TGTGCCAGCAGGGCCGGGGGCAATGAGCAGTTCTTC
cdr3_aa: CASRAGGNEQFF

d_call: TRBD2
j_call: TRBJ2-7
clone_size: many
v_call: TRBV5-1
cdr3_nt: TGCGCCAGCAGCTTCGGCGGGAGTAACGACGAGCAGTACTTC
cdr3_aa: CASSFGGSNDEQYF

d_call: -
j_call: TRBJ2-5
clone_size: -
v_call: TRBV2
cdr3_nt: TGTGCCAGCAAGGAAACTGGCGAAGAGACCCAGTACTTC
cdr3_aa: CASKETGEETQYF

d_call: TRBD1
j_call: TRBJ2-3
clone_size: -
v_call: TRBV7-3
cdr3_nt: TGTGCCAGCAGCACCGGGACAGGCGGCACAGATACGCAGTATTTT
cdr3_aa: CASSTGTGGTDTQYF

d_call: -
j_call: TRBJ1-1
clone_size: medium-sized
v_call: TRBV5-1
cdr3_nt: TGCGCCAGTTATCCCGACGGGGCGGACACTGAAGCTTTCTTT
cdr3_aa: CASYPDGADTEAFF

d_call: TRBD1
j_call: TRBJ2-7
clone_size: many
v_call: TRBV4-1
cdr3_nt: TGCGCCAGCAGCCAAACCGGGACAGCCTACTACGAGCAGTACTTC
cdr3_aa: CASSQTGTAYYEQYF

d_call: TRBD2
j_call: TRBJ2-1
clone_size: few
v_call: TRBV5-4
cdr3_nt: TGTGCCAGCAGCTCCTATTCTAGCGGGTACAATGAGCAGTTCTTC
cdr3_aa: CASSSYSSGYNEQFF

d_call: -
j_call: TRBJ2-1
clone_size: -
v_call: TRBV7-3
cdr3_nt: TGTGCCAGCAGCGCAAGCCCTTCGGGTGATGAGCAGTTCTTC
cdr3_aa: CASSASPSGDEQFF

d_call: TRBD2
j_call: TRBJ2-2
clone_size: -
v_call: TRBV6-1
cdr3_nt: TGTGCCAGCAGTGACGGACTAGCAGGAGGGCCGTTAGGCGGGGAGCTGTTTTTT
cdr3_aa: CASSDGLAGGPLGGELFF

d_call: -
j_call: TRBJ1-2
clone_size: many
v_call: TRBV25-1
cdr3_nt: TGTGCCAGCAGTGACAGGAGCTACTCATATGGCTACACCTTC
cdr3_aa: CASSDRSYSYGYTF

d_call: -
j_call: TRBJ2-2
clone_size: -
v_call: TRBV12-3/TRBV12-4
cdr3_nt: TGTGCCAGCAGTAAACAGAGGCGTACCAACACCGGGGAGCTGTTTTTT
cdr3_aa: CASSKQRRTNTGELFF

d_call: -
j_call: TRBJ1-1
clone_size: many
v_call: TRBV5-1
cdr3_nt: TGCGCCAGCAGCTTGGCAGGAAGGGATGAAGCTTTCTTT
cdr3_aa: CASSLAGRDEAFF

d_call: -
j_call: TRBJ1-2
clone_size: once
v_call: TRBV7-9
cdr3_nt: TGTGCCAGCAGTTCCCTCCGGGACACCGCTCTCAGTGGCTACACCTTC
cdr3_aa: CASSSLRDTALSGYTF

d_call: -
j_call: TRBJ1-2
clone_size: once
v_call: TRBV6-2/TRBV6-3
cdr3_nt: TGTGCCAGCAGCCCGACGTCTAACTATTGCTACACCTTC
cdr3_aa: CASSPTSNYCYTF

d_call: -
j_call: TRBJ1-2
clone_size: many
v_call: TRBV5-5
cdr3_nt: TGTGCCAGCAGCTTGGCGGGGAACTATGGCTACACCTTC
cdr3_aa: CASSLAGNYGYTF

d_call: -
j_call: TRBJ2-2
clone_size: -
v_call: TRBV27
cdr3_nt: TGTGCCAACAGTCCCTCGGCCGTCGCGAACACCGGGGAGCTGTTCTTT
cdr3_aa: CANSPSAVANTGELFF

d_call: -
j_call: TRBJ2-3
clone_size: -
v_call: TRBV7-9
cdr3_nt: TGTGCCAGCAGCCCATACCAGAACACAGATACGCAGTATTTT
cdr3_aa: CASSPYQNTDTQYF

d_call: -
j_call: TRBJ2-4
clone_size: -
v_call: TRBV11-3
cdr3_nt: TGTGCCAGCAGCTTAGCTCCCGAAAACATTCAGTACTTC
cdr3_aa: CASSLAPENIQYF

d_call: TRBD2
j_call: TRBJ2-7
clone_size: -
v_call: TRBV27
cdr3_nt: TGTGCCAGCAGTCAGGTACTAGCGGGTGGGCCAAGAGAGCAGTACTTC
cdr3_aa: CASSQVLAGGPREQYF

d_call: -
j_call: TRBJ2-7
clone_size: many
v_call: TRBV7-6
cdr3_nt: TGTGCCAGCAGCTTAGGTGGCAGATACTACGAGCAGTACTTC
cdr3_aa: CASSLGGRYYEQYF

d_call: -
j_call: TRBJ1-1
clone_size: many
v_call: TRBV3-1
cdr3_nt: TGTGCCAGCAGCCGGCAGGGTAATGAAGCTTTCTTT
cdr3_aa: CASSRQGNEAFF

d_call: TRBD1
j_call: TRBJ1-2
clone_size: many
v_call: TRBV20-1
cdr3_nt: TGCAGTGCTAGAGAGACAGGGGGCAATGGCTACACCTTC
cdr3_aa: CSARETGGNGYTF

d_call: TRBD2
j_call: TRBJ2-3
clone_size: -
v_call: TRBV25-1
cdr3_nt: TGTGCCAGCAGTGAATGGGGAGGGGCAGGCCGAACTAGCACAGATACGCAGTATTTT
cdr3_aa: CASSEWGGAGRTSTDTQYF

d_call: -
j_call: TRBJ2-7
clone_size: many
v_call: TRBV5-1
cdr3_nt: TGCGCCAGCAGCTCGTCTGGAGGGGGCTACGAGCAGTACTTC
cdr3_aa: CASSSSGGGYEQYF

d_call: TRBD1
j_call: TRBJ1-2
clone_size: -
v_call: TRBV12-3/TRBV12-4
cdr3_nt: TGTGCCAGCACCCGGGACAGGGGAAACTATGGCTACACCTTC
cdr3_aa: CASTRDRGNYGYTF

d_call: TRBD1
j_call: TRBJ2-7
clone_size: -
v_call: TRBV7-4
cdr3_nt: TGTGCCAGCAGCTTAGAAGGGGGCATCGAGCAGTACTTC
cdr3_aa: CASSLEGGIEQYF

d_call: TRBD1
j_call: TRBJ1-6
clone_size: -
v_call: TRBV6-1
cdr3_nt: TGTGCCAGCAGCACCTCCGGGACAGGCGGATCACCCCTCCACTTT
cdr3_aa: CASSTSGTGGSPLHF

d_call: TRBD2
j_call: TRBJ2-1
clone_size: -
v_call: TRBV19
cdr3_nt: TGTGCCAGTAGTTCCGGGACTAGCGGCTACAATGAGCAGTTCTTC
cdr3_aa: CASSSGTSGYNEQFF

d_call: TRBD1
j_call: TRBJ2-3
clone_size: many
v_call: TRBV12-5
cdr3_nt: TGTGCTAGTGGTTTGGGGACAGGGGACCCTAGCACAGATACGCAGTATTTT
cdr3_aa: CASGLGTGDPSTDTQYF

d_call: -
j_call: TRBJ2-3
clone_size: many
v_call: TRBV30
cdr3_nt: TGTGCCTGGACACCCCTCGGGATTAGCACAGATACGCAGTATTTT
cdr3_aa: CAWTPLGISTDTQYF

d_call: TRBD1
j_call: TRBJ2-4
clone_size: many
v_call: TRBV12-3/TRBV12-4
cdr3_nt: TGTGCCAGCAGTTGGGACAGGGGGCCGGGGGTAGACATTCAGTACTTC
cdr3_aa: CASSWDRGPGVDIQYF

d_call: TRBD2
j_call: TRBJ2-5
clone_size: many
v_call: TRBV7-8
cdr3_nt: TGTGCCAGCAGCCAAGGGCCGACTAGCGGACCCCAGGCGGAGACCCAGTACTTC
cdr3_aa: CASSQGPTSGPQAETQYF

d_call: TRBD2
j_call: TRBJ2-1
clone_size: medium-sized
v_call: TRBV5-1
cdr3_nt: TGCGCCAGCAGAGGGACTAGCGGGAGAGGGAATGAGCAGTTCTTC
cdr3_aa: CASRGTSGRGNEQFF

d_call: TRBD2
j_call: TRBJ2-5
clone_size: many
v_call: TRBV3-1
cdr3_nt: TGTGCCAGCAGCCGCGGGGCGGGAGGATTCCAAGAGACCCAGTACTTC
cdr3_aa: CASSRGAGGFQETQYF